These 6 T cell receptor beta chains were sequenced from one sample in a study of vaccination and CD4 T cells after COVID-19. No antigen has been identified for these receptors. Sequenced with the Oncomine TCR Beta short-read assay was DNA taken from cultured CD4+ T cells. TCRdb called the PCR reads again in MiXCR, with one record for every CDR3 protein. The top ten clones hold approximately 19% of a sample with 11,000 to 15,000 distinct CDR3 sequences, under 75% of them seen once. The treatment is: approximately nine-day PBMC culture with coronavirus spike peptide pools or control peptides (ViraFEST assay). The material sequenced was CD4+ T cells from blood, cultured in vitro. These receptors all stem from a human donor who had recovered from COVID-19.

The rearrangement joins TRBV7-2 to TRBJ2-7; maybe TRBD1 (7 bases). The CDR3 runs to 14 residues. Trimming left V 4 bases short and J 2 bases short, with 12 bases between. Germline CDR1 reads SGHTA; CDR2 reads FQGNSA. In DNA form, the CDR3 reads TGTGCCAGCAGCTCCCAGGGGGGAACCTACGAGCAGTACTTC. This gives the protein CASSSQGGTYEQYF.

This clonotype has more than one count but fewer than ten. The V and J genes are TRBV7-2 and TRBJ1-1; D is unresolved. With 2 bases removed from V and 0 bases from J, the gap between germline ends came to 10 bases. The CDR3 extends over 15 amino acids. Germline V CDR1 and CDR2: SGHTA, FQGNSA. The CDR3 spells CASSLPSSVNTEAFF. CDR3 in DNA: TGTGCCAGCAGCTTACCGTCGTCAGTGAACACTGAAGCTTTCTTT.

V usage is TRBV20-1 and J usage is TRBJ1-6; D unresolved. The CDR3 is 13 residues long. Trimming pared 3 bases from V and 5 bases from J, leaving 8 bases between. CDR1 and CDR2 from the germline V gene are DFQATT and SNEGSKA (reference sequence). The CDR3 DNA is TGCAGTGCTAGGGCCGATGATAATTCACCCCTCCACTTT. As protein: CSARADDNSPLHF.

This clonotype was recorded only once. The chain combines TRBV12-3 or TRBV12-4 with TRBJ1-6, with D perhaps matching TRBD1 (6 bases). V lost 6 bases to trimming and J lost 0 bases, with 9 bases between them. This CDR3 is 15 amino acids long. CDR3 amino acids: CASSRDNSYNSPLHF. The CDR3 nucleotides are TGTGCCAGCAGCCGGGACAACTCCTATAATTCACCCCTCCACTTT.

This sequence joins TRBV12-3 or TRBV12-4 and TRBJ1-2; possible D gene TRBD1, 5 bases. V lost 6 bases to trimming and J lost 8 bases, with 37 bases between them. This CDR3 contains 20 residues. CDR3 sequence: CASSHARWGPFRYPGRGYTF. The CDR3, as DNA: TGTGCCAGCAGCCACGCCCGGTGGGGCCCTTTTAGGTATCCCGGCAGGGGCTACACCTTC.

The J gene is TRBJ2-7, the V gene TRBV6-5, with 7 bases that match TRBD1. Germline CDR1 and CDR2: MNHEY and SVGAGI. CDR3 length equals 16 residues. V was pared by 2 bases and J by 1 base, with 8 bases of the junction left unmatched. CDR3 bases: TGTGCCAGCAGTTACACCCGACAGGGCAGTTCCTACGAGCAGTACTTC. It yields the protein CASSYTRQGSSYEQYF.